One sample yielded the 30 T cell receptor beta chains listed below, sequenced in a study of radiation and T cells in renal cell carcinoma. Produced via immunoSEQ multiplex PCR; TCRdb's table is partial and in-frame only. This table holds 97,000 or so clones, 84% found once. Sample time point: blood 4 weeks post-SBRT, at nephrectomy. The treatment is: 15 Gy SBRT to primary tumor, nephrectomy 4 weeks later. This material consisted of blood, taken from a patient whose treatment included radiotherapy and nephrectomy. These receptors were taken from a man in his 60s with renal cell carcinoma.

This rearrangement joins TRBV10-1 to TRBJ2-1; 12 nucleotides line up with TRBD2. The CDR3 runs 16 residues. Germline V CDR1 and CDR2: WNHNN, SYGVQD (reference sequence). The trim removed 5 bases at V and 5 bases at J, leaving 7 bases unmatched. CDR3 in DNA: TGCGCCAGCAGTCCGTCCGGGACTAGCGGGCACAATGAGCAGTTCTTC. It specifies CASSPSGTSGHNEQFF.

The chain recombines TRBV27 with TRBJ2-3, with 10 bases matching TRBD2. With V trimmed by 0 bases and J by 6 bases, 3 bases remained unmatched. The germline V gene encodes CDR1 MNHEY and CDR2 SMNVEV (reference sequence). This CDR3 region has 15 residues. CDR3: CASSLSLAGADTQYF. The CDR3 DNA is TGTGCCAGCAGTTTATCGCTAGCGGGAGCGGATACGCAGTATTTT.

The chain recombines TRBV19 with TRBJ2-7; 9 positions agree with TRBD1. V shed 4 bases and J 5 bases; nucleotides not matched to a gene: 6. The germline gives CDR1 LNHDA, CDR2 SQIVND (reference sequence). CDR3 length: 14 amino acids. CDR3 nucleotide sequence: TGTGCCAGTAGTAGCGGACAGGGGTCCCACGAGCAGTACTTC. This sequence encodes CASSSGQGSHEQYF.

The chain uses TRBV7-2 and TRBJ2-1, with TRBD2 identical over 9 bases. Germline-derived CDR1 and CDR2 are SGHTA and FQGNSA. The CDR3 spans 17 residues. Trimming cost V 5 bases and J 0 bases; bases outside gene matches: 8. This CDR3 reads CASSITSGLNSYNEQFF. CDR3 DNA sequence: TGTGCCAGCAGCATTACTAGCGGGCTCAACTCCTACAATGAGCAGTTCTTC.

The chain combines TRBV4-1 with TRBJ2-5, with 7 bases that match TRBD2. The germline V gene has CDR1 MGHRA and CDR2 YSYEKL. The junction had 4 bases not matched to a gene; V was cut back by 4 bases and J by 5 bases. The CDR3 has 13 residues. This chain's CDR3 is CASSPGLPETQYF. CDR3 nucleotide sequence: TGCGCCAGCAGCCCGGGACTACCGGAGACCCAGTACTTC.

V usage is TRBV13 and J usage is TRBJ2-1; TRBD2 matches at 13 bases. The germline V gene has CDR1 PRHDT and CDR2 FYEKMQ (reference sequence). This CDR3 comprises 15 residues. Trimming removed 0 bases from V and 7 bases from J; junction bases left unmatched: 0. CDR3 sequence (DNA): TGTGCCAGCAGCTTAGGGGGACTAGCGGGAAATGAGCAGTTCTTC. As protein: CASSLGGLAGNEQFF.

CDR3 DNA: TGCAGCGTTGAAGGATACTCTGGAAACACCATATATTTT. This translates into CSVEGYSGNTIYF. The chain recombines TRBV29-1 with TRBJ1-3, with unresolved D. The CDR3 is 13 amino acids. Between the trimmed V and J ends, which lost 1 base and 0 bases, there was a span of 4 bases. Germline lookup yields CDR1 SQVTM and CDR2 ANQGSEA.

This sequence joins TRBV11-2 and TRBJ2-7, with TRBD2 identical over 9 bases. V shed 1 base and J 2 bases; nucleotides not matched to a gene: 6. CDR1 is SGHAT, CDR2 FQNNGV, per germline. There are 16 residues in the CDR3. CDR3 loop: CASSLAASGIPYEQYF. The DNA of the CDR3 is TGTGCCAGCAGCTTAGCGGCTAGCGGGATCCCCTACGAGCAGTACTTC.

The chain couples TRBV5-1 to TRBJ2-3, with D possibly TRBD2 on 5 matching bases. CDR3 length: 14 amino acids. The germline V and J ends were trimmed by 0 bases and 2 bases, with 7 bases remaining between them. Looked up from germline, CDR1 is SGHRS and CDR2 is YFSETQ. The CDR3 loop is CASSLDSATDTQYF. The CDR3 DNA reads TGCGCCAGCAGCTTGGATAGCGCCACAGATACGCAGTATTTT.

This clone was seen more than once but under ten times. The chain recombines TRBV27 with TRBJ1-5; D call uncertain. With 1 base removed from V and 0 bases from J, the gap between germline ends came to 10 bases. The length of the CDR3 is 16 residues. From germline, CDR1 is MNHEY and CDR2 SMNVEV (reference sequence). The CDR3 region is CASSLYGPVSNQPQHF. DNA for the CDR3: TGTGCCAGCAGTTTATACGGGCCAGTTAGCAATCAGCCCCAGCATTTT.

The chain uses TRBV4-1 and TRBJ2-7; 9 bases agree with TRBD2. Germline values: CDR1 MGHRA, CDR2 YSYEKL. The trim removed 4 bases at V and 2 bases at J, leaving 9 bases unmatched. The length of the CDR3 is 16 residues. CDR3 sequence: CASSPTSGVSPYEQYF. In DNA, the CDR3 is TGCGCCAGCAGCCCGACTAGCGGAGTCTCCCCCTACGAGCAGTACTTC.

The CDR3 coding sequence is TGTGCCAGCAGCCAACATGACGAGCAGTACTTC. Protein product: CASSQHDEQYF. The chain is built from TRBV7-8 and TRBJ2-7, with D unresolved. Per germline, CDR1 SGHVS and CDR2 FQNEAQ. This CDR3 comprises 11 residues. V lost 5 bases to trimming and J lost 5 bases, with 7 bases between them.

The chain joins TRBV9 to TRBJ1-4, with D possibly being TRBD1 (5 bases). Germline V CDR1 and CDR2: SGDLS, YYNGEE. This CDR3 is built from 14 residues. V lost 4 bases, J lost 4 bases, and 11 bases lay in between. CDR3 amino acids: CASSSRGDNEKLFF. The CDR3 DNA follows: TGTGCCAGCAGCTCGCGAGGGGATAATGAAAAACTGTTTTTT.

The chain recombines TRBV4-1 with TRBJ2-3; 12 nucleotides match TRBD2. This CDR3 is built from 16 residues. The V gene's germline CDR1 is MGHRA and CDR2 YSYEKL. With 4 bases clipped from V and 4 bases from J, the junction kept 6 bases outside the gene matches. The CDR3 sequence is CASSRLTSGSPDTQYF. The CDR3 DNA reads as TGCGCCAGCAGCCGATTGACTAGCGGGAGCCCAGATACGCAGTATTTT.

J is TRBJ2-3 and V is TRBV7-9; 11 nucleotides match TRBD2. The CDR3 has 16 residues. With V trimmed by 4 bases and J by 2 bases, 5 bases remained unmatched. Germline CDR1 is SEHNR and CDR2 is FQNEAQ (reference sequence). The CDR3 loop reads CASSYRGLADTDTQYF. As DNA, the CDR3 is TGTGCCAGCAGCTATAGGGGACTAGCGGACACAGATACGCAGTATTTT.

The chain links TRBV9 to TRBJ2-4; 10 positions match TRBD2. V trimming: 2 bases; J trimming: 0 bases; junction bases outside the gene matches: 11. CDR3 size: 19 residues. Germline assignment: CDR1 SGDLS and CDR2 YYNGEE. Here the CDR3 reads CASSVSGTSATGAKNIQYF. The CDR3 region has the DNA TGTGCCAGCAGCGTCTCCGGGACTAGCGCAACTGGAGCCAAAAACATTCAGTACTTC.

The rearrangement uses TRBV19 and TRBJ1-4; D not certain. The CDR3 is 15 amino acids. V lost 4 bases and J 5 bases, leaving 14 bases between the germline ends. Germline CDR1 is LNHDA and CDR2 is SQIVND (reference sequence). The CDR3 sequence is CASSTTGVENEKLFF. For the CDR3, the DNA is TGTGCCAGTAGTACGACGGGCGTGGAGAATGAAAAACTGTTTTTT.

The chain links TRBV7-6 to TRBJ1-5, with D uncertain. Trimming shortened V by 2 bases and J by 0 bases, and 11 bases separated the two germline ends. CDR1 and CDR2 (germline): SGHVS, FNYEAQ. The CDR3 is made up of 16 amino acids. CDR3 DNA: TGTGCCAGCAGCTTATTGCCGCGATATAGCAATCAGCCCCAGCATTTT. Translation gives CASSLLPRYSNQPQHF.

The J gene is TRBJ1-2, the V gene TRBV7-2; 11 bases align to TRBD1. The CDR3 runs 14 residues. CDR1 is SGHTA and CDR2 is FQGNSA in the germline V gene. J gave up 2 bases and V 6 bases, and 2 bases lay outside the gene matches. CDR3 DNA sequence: TGTGCCAGCAGACGGACAGGGGGCAACTATGGCTACACCTTC. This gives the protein CASRRTGGNYGYTF.

CDR3 nucleotides: TGTGCCAGCAGCTTACGCCTACAGGTCAATGAGCAGTTCTTC. It is translated as CASSLRLQVNEQFF. The chain has TRBV6-6 and TRBJ2-1, with a possible D match to TRBD1 (5 bases). This CDR3 is built from 14 residues. Germline V gene data show CDR1 as MNHNY and CDR2 as SVGAGI (reference sequence). The V end lost 6 bases, the J end lost 6 bases, and 15 bases lay between the germline ends.

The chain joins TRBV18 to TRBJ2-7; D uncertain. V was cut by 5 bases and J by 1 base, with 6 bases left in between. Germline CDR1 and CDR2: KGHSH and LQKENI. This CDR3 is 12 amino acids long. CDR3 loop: CASSSSSYEQYF. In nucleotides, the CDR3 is TGTGCCAGCTCATCTAGTTCCTACGAGCAGTACTTC.

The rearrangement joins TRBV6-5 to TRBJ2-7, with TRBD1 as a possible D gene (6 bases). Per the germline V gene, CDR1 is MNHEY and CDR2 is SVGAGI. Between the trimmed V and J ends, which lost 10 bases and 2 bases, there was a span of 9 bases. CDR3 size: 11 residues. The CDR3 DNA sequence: TGTGCCACCCACAGGGCCTACGAGCAGTACTTC. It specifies CATHRAYEQYF.

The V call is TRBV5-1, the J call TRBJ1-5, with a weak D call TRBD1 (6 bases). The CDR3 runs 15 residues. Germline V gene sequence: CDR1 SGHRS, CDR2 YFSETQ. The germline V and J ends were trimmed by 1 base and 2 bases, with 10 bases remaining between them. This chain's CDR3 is CASSLSGAGNQPQHF. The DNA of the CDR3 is TGCGCCAGCAGCTTGTCGGGGGCTGGCAATCAGCCCCAGCATTTT.

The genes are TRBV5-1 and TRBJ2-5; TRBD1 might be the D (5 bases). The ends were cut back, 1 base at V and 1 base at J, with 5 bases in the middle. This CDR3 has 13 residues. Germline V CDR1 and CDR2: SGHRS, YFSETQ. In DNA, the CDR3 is TGCGCCAGCAGCTTGCAGGGCCAAGAGACCCAGTACTTC. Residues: CASSLQGQETQYF.

CDR3 sequence (DNA): TGTGCCAGCTCAAATACAGGAGACCAAGAGACCCAGTACTTC. Protein product: CASSNTGDQETQYF. This chain uses TRBV18 with TRBJ2-5, with a possible D match to TRBD1 (5 bases). V lost 5 bases to trimming and J lost 0 bases, with 10 bases between them. The CDR3 has 14 residues. Germline V gene sequence: CDR1 KGHSH, CDR2 LQKENI.

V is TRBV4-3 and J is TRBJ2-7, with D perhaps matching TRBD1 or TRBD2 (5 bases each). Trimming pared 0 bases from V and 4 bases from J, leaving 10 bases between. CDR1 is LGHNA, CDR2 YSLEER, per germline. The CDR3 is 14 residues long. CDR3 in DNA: TGCGCCAGCAGCCAAGATCTAGGGACGTACGAGCAGTACTTC. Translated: CASSQDLGTYEQYF.

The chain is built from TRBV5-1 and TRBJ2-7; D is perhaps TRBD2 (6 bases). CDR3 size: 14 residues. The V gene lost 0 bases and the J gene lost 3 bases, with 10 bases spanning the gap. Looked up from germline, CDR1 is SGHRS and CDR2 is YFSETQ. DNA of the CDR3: TGCGCCAGCAGCTTGGAACCGGAGGGCTACGAGCAGTACTTC. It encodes CASSLEPEGYEQYF.

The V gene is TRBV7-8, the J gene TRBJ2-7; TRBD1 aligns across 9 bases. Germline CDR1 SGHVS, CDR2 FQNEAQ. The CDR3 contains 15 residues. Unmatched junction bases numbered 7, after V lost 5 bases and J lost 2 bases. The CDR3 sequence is CASSPGTGMTYEQYF. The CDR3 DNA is TGTGCCAGCAGCCCCGGGACAGGGATGACCTACGAGCAGTACTTC.

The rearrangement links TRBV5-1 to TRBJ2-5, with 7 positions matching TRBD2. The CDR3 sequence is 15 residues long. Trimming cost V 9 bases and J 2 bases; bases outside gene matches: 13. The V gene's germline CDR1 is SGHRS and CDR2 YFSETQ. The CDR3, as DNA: TGCGCCACTCGGGCGGGGGAGTGGGGACAAGAGACCCAGTACTTC. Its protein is CATRAGEWGQETQYF.

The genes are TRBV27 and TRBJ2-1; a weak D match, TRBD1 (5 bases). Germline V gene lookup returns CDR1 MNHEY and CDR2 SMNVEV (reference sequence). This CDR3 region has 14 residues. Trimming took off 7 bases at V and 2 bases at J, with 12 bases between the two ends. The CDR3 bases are TGTGCCAGCAATAGGGGCAGGACCTACAATGAGCAGTTCTTC. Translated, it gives CASNRGRTYNEQFF.